The clone carrying this T cell receptor (beta chain) appeared a single time. A read error may produce the germline difference seen at one junction end. Constant-region priming of roughly 0.45 ug total RNA yielded TCR beta cDNA. Three-round nested multiplex PCR performed with slightly modified ARM-PCR produced the TCR beta libraries. A C-beta reverse primer and TRBV1-TRBV30 forward primers served in each of the first two PCR rounds, at ten to eleven cycles apiece. TCRdb itself ran the multiplex PCR reads through MiXCR, one entry per CDR3 protein. The table shows about 30,000 distinct CDR3 sequences, with around two thirds occurring only once. These data belong to a study of tumor-infiltrating lymphocytes in primary liver carcinoma. On the study more broadly: Maximum tumor diameters ranged from about 4.2 to 11 cm, stage T1-T3 N0M0.

The CDR3 consists of 16 residues. Germline lookup yields CDR1 LGHNA and CDR2 YSLEER. Investigators took RNA and DNA out together from approximately 22-30 mg of unsorted bulk tissue. The chain combines TRBV4-3 with TRBJ2-1; D unresolved. Sequenced input: liver tumor tissue from sampling region 3. Indicated subset: tumor region T3, left-lateral pole. This receptor was taken from a woman aged 25 to 45 with primary liver carcinoma and hepatitis B virus infection. The CDR3 is CASSQGLARVVNEQFF. For the CDR3, the DNA is TGCGCCAGTAGCCAAGGTTTGGCGAGAGTCGTCAATGAGCAGTTCTTT.